The table lists the clone carrying this T cell receptor (beta chain) with a count of one. The data stem from a study of T cell responses to AZD1222 COVID-19 vaccine. The CDR3 contains 15 residues. Method: immunoSEQ multiplex PCR; TCRdb's copy keeps in-frame clones and lacks some. Here the sample spans some 150,000 clones, 92% being singletons. This clonotype was sampled from an adult who received the AZD1222 COVID-19 vaccine. This chain joins TRBV21-1 and TRBJ2-7; the DNA was not compared with TRBD1, the D call given in the table. TRBV21-1 is a listed pseudogene. Here the sequenced sample was peripheral blood, taken 28 days after the second AZD1222 dose. DNA of the CDR3: TGTGCCAGCAGCTCGATGACACAGGGGGCCGACGAGCAGTACTTC. Translated, it gives CASSSMTQGADEQYF.